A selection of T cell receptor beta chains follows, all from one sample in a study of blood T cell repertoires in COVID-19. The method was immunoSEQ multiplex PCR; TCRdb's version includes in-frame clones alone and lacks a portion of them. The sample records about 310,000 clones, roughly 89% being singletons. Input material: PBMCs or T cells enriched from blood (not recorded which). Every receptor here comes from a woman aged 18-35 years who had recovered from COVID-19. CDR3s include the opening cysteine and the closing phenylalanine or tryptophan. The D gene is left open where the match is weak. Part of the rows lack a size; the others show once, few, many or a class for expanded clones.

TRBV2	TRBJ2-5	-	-	CASSPRSRVATQYF	TGTGCCAGCAGTCCCCGGTCGAGGGTTGCGACCCAGTACTTC
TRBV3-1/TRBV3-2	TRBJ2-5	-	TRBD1	CASSQALDRGLGQETQYF	TGTGCCAGCAGCCAAGCGTTGGACAGGGGGCTCGGCCAAGAGACCCAGTACTTC
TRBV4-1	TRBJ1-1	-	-	CASSHAGLAEAFF	TGCGCCAGCAGCCATGCGGGACTGGCTGAAGCTTTCTTT
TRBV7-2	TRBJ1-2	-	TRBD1	CASSLGQYGYTF	TGTGCCAGCAGCTTGGGACAGTATGGCTACACCTTC
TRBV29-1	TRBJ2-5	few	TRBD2	CSVNSGGVETQYF	TGCAGCGTGAATAGCGGGGGAGTAGAGACCCAGTACTTC
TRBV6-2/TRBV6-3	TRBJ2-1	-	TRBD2	CASSLGLGRYNEQFF	TGTGCCAGCAGTTTAGGACTAGGAAGGTACAATGAGCAGTTCTTC
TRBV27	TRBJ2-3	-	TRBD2	CASSTSGSRLYTQYF	TGTGCCAGCAGCACTAGCGGGAGTAGACTATATACGCAGTATTTT
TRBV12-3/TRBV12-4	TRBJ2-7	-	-	CASSLGQGFVSYF	TGTGCCAGCAGTTTAGGCCAGGGCTTTGTTTCGTACTTC
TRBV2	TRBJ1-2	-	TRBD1	CASSGQGADYGYTF	TGTGCCAGCAGCGGACAGGGGGCAGACTATGGCTACACCTTC
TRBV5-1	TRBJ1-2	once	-	CASSLNVGGADGYTF	TGCGCCAGCAGCTTGAATGTCGGGGGGGCGGATGGCTACACCTTC
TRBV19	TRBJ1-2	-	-	CASSRERQGPSPKLRNYGYTF	TGTGCCAGTAGTCGAGAAAGGCAGGGGCCAAGCCCGAAACTACGAAACTATGGCTACACCTTC
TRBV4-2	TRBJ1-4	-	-	CASSQETGSKRLFF	TGTGCCAGCAGCCAAGAGACTGGCTCGAAAAGACTGTTTTTT
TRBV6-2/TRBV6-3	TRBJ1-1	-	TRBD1	CASSYRGRGSDTEAFF	TGTGCCAGCAGTTACAGGGGGCGCGGCTCGGACACTGAAGCTTTCTTT
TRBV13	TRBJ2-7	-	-	CASSLGLRVYYYEQYF	TGTGCCAGCAGCTTAGGCCTCAGGGTGTACTACTACGAGCAGTACTTC
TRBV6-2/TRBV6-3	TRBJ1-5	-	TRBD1	CASSPGGRGPQPQHF	TGTGCCAGCAGTCCCGGCGGGAGGGGGCCTCAGCCCCAGCATTTT
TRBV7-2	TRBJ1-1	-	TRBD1	CASSYGVTGVYEAFF	TGTGCCAGCAGCTACGGAGTTACAGGGGTTTACGAAGCTTTCTTT
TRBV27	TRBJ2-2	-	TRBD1	CASSFGQGADGELFF	TGTGCCAGCAGTTTTGGACAGGGGGCCGACGGGGAGCTGTTTTTT
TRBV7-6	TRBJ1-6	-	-	CASSLDPGTTGNSPLHF	TGTGCCAGCAGCTTAGATCCGGGGACTACCGGTAATTCACCCCTCCACTTT
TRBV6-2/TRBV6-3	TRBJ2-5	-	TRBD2	CASSGLAGGQETQYF	TGTGCCAGCAGTGGACTAGCGGGGGGGCAGGAGACCCAGTACTTC
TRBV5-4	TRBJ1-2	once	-	CASSYGSGNSALYGYTF	TGTGCCAGCAGCTATGGGAGCGGGAACAGCGCCCTCTATGGCTACACCTTC
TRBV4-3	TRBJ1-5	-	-	CASSRNAGTYQPQHF	TGCGCCAGCAGTCGTAATGCCGGGACATATCAGCCCCAGCATTTT
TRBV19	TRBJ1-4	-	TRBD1	CASSQAGGEKLFF	TGTGCCAGTAGTCAGGCAGGGGGCGAAAAACTGTTTTTT
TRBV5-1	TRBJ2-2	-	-	CASLDRQTNTGELFF	TGCGCCAGCCTTGACCGACAGACTAACACCGGGGAGCTGTTTTTT
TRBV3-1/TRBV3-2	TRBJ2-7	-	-	CASSQVTGYYEQYF	TGTGCCAGCAGCCAAGTCACTGGTTACTACGAGCAGTACTTC
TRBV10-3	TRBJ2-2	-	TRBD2	CAISESIPGGTDFTGELFF	TGTGCCATCAGTGAGTCTATCCCGGGGGGGACCGACTTCACCGGGGAGCTGTTTTTT
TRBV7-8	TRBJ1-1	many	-	CASSLQGMGNTEAFF	TGTGCCAGCAGCCTACAGGGTATGGGGAACACTGAAGCTTTCTTT
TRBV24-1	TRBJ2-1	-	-	CATSESGVYNEQFF	TGTGCCACCAGTGAATCCGGGGTGTACAATGAGCAGTTCTTC
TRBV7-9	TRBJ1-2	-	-	CASSSDVNRVNYGYTF	TGTGCCAGCAGCTCCGACGTTAACAGGGTCAACTATGGCTACACCTTC
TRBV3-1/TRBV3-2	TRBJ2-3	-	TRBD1	CASSQEGTGVTDTQYF	TGTGCCAGCAGCCAAGAGGGGACAGGGGTCACAGATACGCAGTATTTT
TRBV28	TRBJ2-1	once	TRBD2	CASRPRTSVNYEQFF	TGTGCCAGCCGACCGCGGACTAGCGTTAACTATGAGCAGTTCTTC
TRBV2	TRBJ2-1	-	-	CASSGRDMYNEQFF	TGTGCCAGCAGTGGACGGGACATGTACAATGAGCAGTTCTTC
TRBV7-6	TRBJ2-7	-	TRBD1	CASSLLQGFEQYF	TGTGCCAGCAGCTTATTACAGGGGTTCGAGCAGTACTTC
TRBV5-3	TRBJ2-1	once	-	CARIDRRADEQFF	TGTGCCAGAATAGACAGACGTGCCGATGAGCAGTTCTTC
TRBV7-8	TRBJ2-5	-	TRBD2	CASSRGGAGEETQYF	TGTGCCAGCAGCCGAGGGGGAGCGGGAGAGGAGACCCAGTACTTC
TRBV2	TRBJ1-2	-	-	CASRGLAGGYTF	TGTGCCAGCAGGGGGCTTGCGGGGGGCTACACCTTC
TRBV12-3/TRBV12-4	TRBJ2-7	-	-	CASSASEGYEQYF	TGTGCCAGCAGCGCTAGCGAGGGCTACGAGCAGTACTTC
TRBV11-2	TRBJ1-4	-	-	CASSLTGGAAEKLFF	TGTGCCAGCAGCCTAACCGGGGGAGCCGCCGAAAAACTGTTTTTT
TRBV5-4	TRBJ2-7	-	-	CASSLGVGPGNEQYF	TGTGCCAGCAGCCTCGGAGTGGGGCCCGGCAACGAGCAGTACTTC
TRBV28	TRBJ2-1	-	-	CASSSRRHGGYNEQFF	TGTGCCAGCAGCTCAAGGCGACACGGCGGGTACAATGAGCAGTTCTTC
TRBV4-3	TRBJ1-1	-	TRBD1	CASSQGGTAAEAFF	TGCGCCAGCAGCCAAGGTGGGACAGCCGCTGAAGCTTTCTTT
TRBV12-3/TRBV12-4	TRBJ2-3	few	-	CASRRGTDTQYF	TGTGCCAGCAGGCGGGGTACAGATACGCAGTATTTT
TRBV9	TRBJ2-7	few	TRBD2	CASSVGASGGYEQYF	TGTGCCAGCAGCGTAGGGGCTAGCGGGGGCTACGAGCAGTACTTC
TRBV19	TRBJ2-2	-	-	CASSIAQVAGELFF	TGTGCCAGTAGTATAGCACAGGTGGCCGGGGAGCTGTTTTTT
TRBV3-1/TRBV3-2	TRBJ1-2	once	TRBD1	CASSPDRGRRVNYGYTF	TGTGCCAGCAGCCCAGACAGGGGGCGCCGGGTTAACTATGGCTACACCTTC
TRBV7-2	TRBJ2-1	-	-	CASSYGGANNEQFF	TGTGCCAGCAGCTATGGGGGGGCGAACAATGAGCAGTTCTTC
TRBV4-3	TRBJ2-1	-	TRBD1	CASSQMPRGLGDEQFF	TGCGCCAGCAGCCAAATGCCCAGGGGGCTCGGCGATGAGCAGTTCTTC
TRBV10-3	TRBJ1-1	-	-	CAIRDGGFTEAFF	TGTGCCATCAGGGACGGAGGGTTCACTGAAGCTTTCTTT
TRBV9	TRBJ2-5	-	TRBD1	CASSVTGGGGETQYF	TGTGCCAGCAGCGTTACAGGGGGAGGAGGGGAGACCCAGTACTTC
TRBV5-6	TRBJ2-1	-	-	CASSLARVTEQFF	TGTGCCAGCAGCTTGGCCCGGGTCACTGAGCAGTTCTTC
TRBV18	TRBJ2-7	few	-	CASSPRQGGEQYF	TGTGCCAGCTCACCGCGCCAGGGGGGCGAGCAGTACTTC
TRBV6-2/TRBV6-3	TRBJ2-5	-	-	CASSRGGETQYF	TGTGCCAGCAGTAGAGGGGGAGAGACCCAGTACTTC
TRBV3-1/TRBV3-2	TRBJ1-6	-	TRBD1	CASSQGQGSSYNSPLHF	TGTGCCAGCAGCCAAGGACAGGGGAGCTCCTATAATTCACCCCTCCACTTT